This T cell receptor beta chain was identified in a study of blood T cell repertoires in COVID-19. Across the study: The United States, Italy and Spain were the sources of the acute and convalescent COVID-19 samples. PBMCs, B-cell-depleted T cells, or T cells were the source of the cDNA or gDNA that made up the material.

V shed 3 bases and J shed 8 bases, with 8 bases lying between them. The CDR3 has 12 amino acids. The V gene's germline CDR1 is LGHNA and CDR2 YNFKEQ. In the study's own analysis: Quantification of nucleated cells was approximated via reference gene primer amplification. Clones were read by immunoSEQ multiplex PCR, and TCRdb kept only the in-frame ones, dropping some. Clonal size and the V and J genes are those of that table, whereas D and trimming came from the DNA. The profile shows hundreds of thousands of clones, nearly 90% of them singletons. The sequence derives from a woman between 18 and 29 years old with acute COVID-19. The sample was PBMCs or T cells enriched from blood (not recorded which). The chain uses TRBV4-2 and TRBJ2-1; D gene ambiguous. CDR3 bases: TGTGCCAGCAGCCACAGTTTCGATGAGCAGTTCTTC. This encodes CASSHSFDEQFF.